The entry that follows covers one T cell receptor (beta chain) sequence. Its target is unknown. These data originate in a study of early T cells in non-severe SARS-CoV-2 infection. Study-wide context: Unsorted whole blood bulk RNA was sequenced, with unpaired chains. Study-wide findings and caveats: The study's VDJdb matching favored anti-spike CD8 responses and missed private and CD4 specificities.

Unique molecular identifiers (one per individual cDNA molecule) were attached. In TCRdb, the 5' RACE reads were re-called with MiXCR into one record per CDR3 protein. The table lists about 40,000 distinct CDR3 sequences, about 8% of them singletons, with under 15% in the top ten. The CDR3 is 15 residues long. CDR1 and CDR2 (germline): MNHNS, SASEGT. With 3 bases clipped from V and 5 bases from J, the junction kept 4 bases outside the gene matches. Sequences were derived from whole blood, sampled at baseline. The receptor comes from an adult who was a healthcare worker with PCR-confirmed SARS-CoV-2 infection or an uninfected control (not recorded which). V is TRBV6-1 and J is TRBJ2-2, with 9 bases matching TRBD1. DNA for the CDR3: TGTGCCAGCAGTGAGGTACAGGGGGCGACCGGGGAGCTGTTTTTT. Its translation: CASSEVQGATGELFF.